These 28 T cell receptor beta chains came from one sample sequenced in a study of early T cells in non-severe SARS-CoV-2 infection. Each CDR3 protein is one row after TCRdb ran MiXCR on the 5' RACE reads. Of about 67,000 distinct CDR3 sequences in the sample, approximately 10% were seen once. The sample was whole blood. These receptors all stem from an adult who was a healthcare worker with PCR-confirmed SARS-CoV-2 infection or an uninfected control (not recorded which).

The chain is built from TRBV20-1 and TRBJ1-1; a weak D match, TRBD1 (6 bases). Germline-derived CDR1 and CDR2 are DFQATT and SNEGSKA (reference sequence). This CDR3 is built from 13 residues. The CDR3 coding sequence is TGCGGGGGCCTTTTCGTAGGGAACACTGAAGCTTTCTTT. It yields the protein CGGLFVGNTEAFF.

CDR3 DNA: TGTGCCAGCAGTACCCCAGGGGCGGGACGTTGGGGGGAGCAGTTCTTC. Its translation: CASSTPGAGRWGEQFF. The rearrangement joins TRBV12-3 or TRBV12-4 to TRBJ2-1, with D perhaps matching TRBD1 or TRBD2 (6 bases each). V shed 5 bases and J shed 10 bases, with 24 bases lying between them. The CDR3 is 16 residues long.

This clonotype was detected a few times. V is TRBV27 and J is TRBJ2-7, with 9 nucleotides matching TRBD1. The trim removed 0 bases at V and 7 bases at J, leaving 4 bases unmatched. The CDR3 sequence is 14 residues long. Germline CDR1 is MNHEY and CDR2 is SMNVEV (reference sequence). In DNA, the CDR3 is TGTGCCAGCAGTTTATCCGGGACAGGGTGGGAGCAGTACTTC. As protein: CASSLSGTGWEQYF.

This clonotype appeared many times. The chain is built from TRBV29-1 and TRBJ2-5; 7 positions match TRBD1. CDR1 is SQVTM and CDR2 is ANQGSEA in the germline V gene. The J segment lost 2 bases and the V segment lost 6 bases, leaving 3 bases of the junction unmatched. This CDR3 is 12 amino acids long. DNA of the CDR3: TGCAGCGTCCGGACAGGACAAGAGACCCAGTACTTC. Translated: CSVRTGQETQYF.

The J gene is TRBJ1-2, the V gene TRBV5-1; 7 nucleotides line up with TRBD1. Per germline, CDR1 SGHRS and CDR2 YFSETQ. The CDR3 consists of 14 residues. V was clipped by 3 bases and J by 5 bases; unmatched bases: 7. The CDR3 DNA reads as TGCGCCAGCAGCTCACAGGGGATAAGTTATGGCTACACCTTC. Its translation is CASSSQGISYGYTF.

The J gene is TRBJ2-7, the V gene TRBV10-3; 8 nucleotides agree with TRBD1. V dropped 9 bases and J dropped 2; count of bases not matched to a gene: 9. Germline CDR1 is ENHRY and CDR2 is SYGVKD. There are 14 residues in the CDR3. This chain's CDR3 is CAMRPGGRTYEQYF. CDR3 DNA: TGTGCCATGCGACCAGGGGGCCGGACCTACGAGCAGTACTTC.

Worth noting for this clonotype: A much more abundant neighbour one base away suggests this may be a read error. CDR3 amino acids: CASSQDLTGPKNIQYF. DNA of the CDR3: TGCGCCAGCAGCCAAGATCTGACCGGGCCCAAAAACATTCAGTACTTC. The rearrangement joins TRBV4-1 to TRBJ2-4; the D is unclear. V shed 0 bases and J shed 2 bases, with 11 bases lying between them. Germline-derived CDR1 and CDR2 are MGHRA and YSYEKL. This CDR3 is 16 amino acids long.

The DNA for the CDR3 is TGTGCCAGCAGCTCGGGAGAGACTGAAGCTTTCTTT. Protein: CASSSGETEAFF. The rearrangement links TRBV7-9 to TRBJ1-1; no clear D gene. Per germline, CDR1 SEHNR and CDR2 FQNEAQ (reference sequence). Trimming left V 4 bases short and J 5 bases short, with 8 bases between. This CDR3 has 12 residues.

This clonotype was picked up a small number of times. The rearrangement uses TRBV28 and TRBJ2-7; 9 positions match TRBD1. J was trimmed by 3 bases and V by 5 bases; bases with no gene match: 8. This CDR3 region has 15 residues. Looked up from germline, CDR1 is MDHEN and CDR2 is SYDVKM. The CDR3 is CASSPGQGALYEQYF. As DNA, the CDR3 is TGTGCCAGCAGTCCGGGACAGGGAGCCCTCTACGAGCAGTACTTC.

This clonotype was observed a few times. CDR3: CASSSMSGRTGELFF. The CDR3 DNA sequence: TGTGCCAGCAGTTCTATGTCAGGACGCACCGGGGAGCTGTTTTTT. V usage is TRBV11-2 and J usage is TRBJ2-2, with D uncertain. CDR3 size: 15 residues. Per the germline V gene, CDR1 is SGHAT and CDR2 is FQNNGV. Trimming pared 6 bases from V and 4 bases from J, leaving 15 bases between.

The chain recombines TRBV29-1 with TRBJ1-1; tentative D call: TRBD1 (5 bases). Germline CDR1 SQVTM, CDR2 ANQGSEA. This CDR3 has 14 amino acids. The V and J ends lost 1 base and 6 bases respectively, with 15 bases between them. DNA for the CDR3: TGCAGCGTTGAAGTGGGCGGGACGGCTTCTGAAGCTTTCTTT. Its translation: CSVEVGGTASEAFF.

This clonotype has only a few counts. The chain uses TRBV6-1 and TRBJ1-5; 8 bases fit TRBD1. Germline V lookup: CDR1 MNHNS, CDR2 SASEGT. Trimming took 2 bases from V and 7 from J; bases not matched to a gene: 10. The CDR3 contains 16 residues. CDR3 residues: CASSESGQGAFQPQHF. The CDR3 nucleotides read TGTGCCAGCAGTGAATCCGGCCAGGGGGCCTTCCAGCCCCAGCATTTT.

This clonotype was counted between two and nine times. CDR3 DNA sequence: TGTGCCAGCAGTAGCGGGGGCTCTCACAATGAGCAGTTCTTC. It yields the protein CASSSGGSHNEQFF. The rearrangement uses TRBV7-6 and TRBJ2-1; 9 bases map to TRBD2. V lost 6 bases and J lost 5; bases outside the gene matches: 5. CDR1 and CDR2 from the germline V gene are SGHVS and FNYEAQ. The CDR3 is 14 amino acids. Filled out from reference TRBV7-6 and TRBJ2-1, the complete variable domain reads GAGVSQSPRYKVTKRGQDVALRCDPISGHVSLYWYRQALGQGPEFLTYFNYEAQQDKSGLPNDRFSAERPEGSISTLTIQRTEQRDSAMYRCASSSGGSHNEQFFGPGTRLTVL.

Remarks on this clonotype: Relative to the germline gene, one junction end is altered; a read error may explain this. The chain's CDR3 is CVSSSPHTGYTEAFF. The CDR3 bases are TGTGTCAGCAGCTCACCCCACACAGGGTACACTGAAGCTTTCTTT. This sequence joins TRBV13 and TRBJ1-1, with D tentatively TRBD1 (6 bases). The CDR3 loop spans 15 amino acids. Germline V gene lookup returns CDR1 PRHDT and CDR2 FYEKMQ (reference sequence).

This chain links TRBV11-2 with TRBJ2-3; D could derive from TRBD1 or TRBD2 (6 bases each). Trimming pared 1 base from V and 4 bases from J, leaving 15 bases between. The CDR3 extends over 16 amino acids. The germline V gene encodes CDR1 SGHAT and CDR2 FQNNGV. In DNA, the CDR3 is TGTGCCAGCAGCTTAGGGGGGGCAGGGAGAGCAGATACGCAGTATTTT. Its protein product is CASSLGGAGRADTQYF.

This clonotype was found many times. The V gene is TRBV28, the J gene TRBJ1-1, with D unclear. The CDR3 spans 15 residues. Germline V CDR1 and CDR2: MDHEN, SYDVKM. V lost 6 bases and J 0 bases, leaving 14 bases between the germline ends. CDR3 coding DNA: TGTGCCAGCAGCCTACTGCAGTCTATGAACACTGAAGCTTTCTTT. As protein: CASSLLQSMNTEAFF.

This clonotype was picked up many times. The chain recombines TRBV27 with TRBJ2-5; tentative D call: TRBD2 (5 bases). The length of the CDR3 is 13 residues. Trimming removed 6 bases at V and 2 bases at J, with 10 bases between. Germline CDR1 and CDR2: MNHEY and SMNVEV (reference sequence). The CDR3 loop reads CASRTRAQETQYF. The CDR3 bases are TGTGCCAGCAGAACTAGGGCACAAGAGACCCAGTACTTC.

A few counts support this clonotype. CDR3 sequence (DNA): TGTGCCATCAGTGACACCGGGACTAACTACGAGCAGTACTTC. This gives the protein CAISDTGTNYEQYF. The V gene is TRBV10-3, the J gene TRBJ2-7, with TRBD2 matching 7 bases. The junction had 5 bases not matched to a gene; V was cut back by 3 bases and J by 3 bases. CDR1 and CDR2 (germline): ENHRY, SYGVKD. This CDR3 has 14 residues.

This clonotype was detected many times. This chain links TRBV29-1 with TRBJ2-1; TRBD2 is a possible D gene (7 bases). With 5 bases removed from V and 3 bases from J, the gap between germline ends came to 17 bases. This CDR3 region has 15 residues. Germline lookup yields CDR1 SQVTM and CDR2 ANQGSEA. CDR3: CSVSGPGGFYNEQFF. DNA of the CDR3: TGCAGCGTTAGCGGCCCGGGGGGCTTCTACAATGAGCAGTTCTTC.

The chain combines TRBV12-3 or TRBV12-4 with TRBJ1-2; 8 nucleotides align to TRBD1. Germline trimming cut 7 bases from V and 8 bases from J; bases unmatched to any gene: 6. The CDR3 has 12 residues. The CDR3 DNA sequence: TGTGCCAGCACCGGACAGGGTGGCGGCTACACCTTC. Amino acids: CASTGQGGGYTF.

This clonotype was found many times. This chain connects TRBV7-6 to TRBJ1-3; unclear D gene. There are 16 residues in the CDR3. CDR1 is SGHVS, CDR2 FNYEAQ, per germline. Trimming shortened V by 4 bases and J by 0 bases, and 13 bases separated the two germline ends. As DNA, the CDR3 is TGTGCCAGCAGCTGGGCAAGCGGGGACTCTGGAAACACCATATATTTT. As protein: CASSWASGDSGNTIYF.

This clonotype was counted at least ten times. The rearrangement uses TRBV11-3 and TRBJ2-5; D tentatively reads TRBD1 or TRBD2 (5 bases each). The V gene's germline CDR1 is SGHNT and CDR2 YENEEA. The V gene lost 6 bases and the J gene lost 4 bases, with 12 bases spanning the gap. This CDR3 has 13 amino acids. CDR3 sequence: CASRFRDVETQYF. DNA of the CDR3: TGTGCCAGCAGATTCCGGGACGTAGAGACCCAGTACTTC.

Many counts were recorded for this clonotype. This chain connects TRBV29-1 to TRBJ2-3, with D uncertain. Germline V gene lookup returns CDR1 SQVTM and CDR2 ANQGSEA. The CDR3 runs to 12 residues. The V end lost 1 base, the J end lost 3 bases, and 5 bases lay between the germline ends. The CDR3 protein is CSVEGLTDTQYF. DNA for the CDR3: TGCAGCGTTGAAGGGCTTACAGATACGCAGTATTTT.

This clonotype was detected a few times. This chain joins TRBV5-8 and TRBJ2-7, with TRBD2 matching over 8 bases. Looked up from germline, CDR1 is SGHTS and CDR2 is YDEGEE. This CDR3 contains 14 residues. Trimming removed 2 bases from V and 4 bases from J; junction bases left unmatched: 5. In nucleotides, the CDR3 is TGTGCCAGCAGCTTTTCAGCGGGAGCGTACGAGCAGTACTTC. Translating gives CASSFSAGAYEQYF.

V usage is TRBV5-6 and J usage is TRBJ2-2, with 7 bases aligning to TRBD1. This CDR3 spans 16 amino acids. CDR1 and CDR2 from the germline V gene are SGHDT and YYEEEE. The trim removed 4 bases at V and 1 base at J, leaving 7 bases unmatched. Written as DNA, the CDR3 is TGTGCCAGCAGCACGGGACAGCCAAGGAACACCGGGGAGCTGTTTTTT. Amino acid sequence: CASSTGQPRNTGELFF.

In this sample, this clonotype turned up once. For the CDR3, the DNA is TGTGCCAGCAGAGCAGGACAGGGTTTAGTTTACAATGAGCAGTTCTTC. Translation: CASRAGQGLVYNEQFF. This rearrangement joins TRBV6-1 to TRBJ2-1; TRBD1 matches 8 bases. The junction had 11 bases not matched to a gene; V was cut back by 6 bases and J by 4 bases. CDR3 size: 16 residues. Germline CDR1 reads MNHNS; CDR2 reads SASEGT.

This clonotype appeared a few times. The chain's CDR3 is CASSTGQGGHEQYF. The CDR3 coding sequence is TGCGCCAGCAGCACAGGACAGGGTGGCCACGAGCAGTACTTC. The chain links TRBV5-1 to TRBJ2-7; 8 positions match TRBD1. The CDR3 runs to 14 residues. V shed 4 bases and J 5 bases; nucleotides not matched to a gene: 8. Germline CDR1 is SGHRS and CDR2 is YFSETQ.

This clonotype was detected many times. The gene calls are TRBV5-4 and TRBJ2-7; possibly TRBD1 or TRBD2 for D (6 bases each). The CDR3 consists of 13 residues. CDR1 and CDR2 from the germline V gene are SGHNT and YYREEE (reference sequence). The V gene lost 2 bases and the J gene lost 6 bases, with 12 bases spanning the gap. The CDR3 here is CASSFRGQGEQYF. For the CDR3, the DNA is TGTGCCAGCAGCTTCCGGGGGCAGGGCGAGCAGTACTTC.